The clone carrying this TCR beta chain is medium-sized. Its target is not known. The data were obtained in a study of CD8+ T cells in alopecia areata. The authors extracted RNA and reverse transcribed it into cDNA as the sequencing template. The repertoire was sequenced with immunoSEQ multiplex PCR; TCRdb's copy has only in-frame clones and lacks some. The table has approximately 200,000 clones, around 60% seen once. Study-wide findings and caveats: With just one nonresponder, it is still uncertain whether baseline CD8+ expansion relates to response.

CDR1 is SGDLS, CDR2 YYNGEE, per germline. Trimming removed 0 bases from V and 8 bases from J, with 8 bases in between. There are 13 residues in the CDR3. Treatment noted: oral pan-JAK inhibitor, 5-10 mg twice daily. Sample: CD4+ T cells sorted from blood, taken at week 4, from a patient treated with tofacitinib. This chain connects TRBV9 to TRBJ1-4; D gene uncertain. This TCR was sampled from a human donor with alopecia areata. The CDR3 reads CASSVGQVEKLFF. The CDR3 bases are TGTGCCAGCAGCGTAGGACAAGTCGAAAAACTGTTTTTT. Full variable domain (missing parts from reference TRBV9 and TRBJ1-4): DSGVTQTPKHLITATGQRVTLRCSPRSGDLSVYWYQQSLDQGLQFLIQYYNGEERAKGNILERFSAQQFPDLHSELNLSSLELGDSALYFCASSVGQVEKLFFGSGTQLSVL.